The 20 T cell receptor beta chains below come from one sample, sequenced in a study of blood T cell repertoires in COVID-19. Only in-frame clones appear in the TCRdb table, and some are missing; sequencing was by immunoSEQ multiplex PCR. The sample records 250,000 to 350,000 clones, 90% being singletons. What was sequenced was peripheral blood. Receptors were obtained from a woman aged 50 to 60 with COVID-19, enrolled during active disease.

The chain joins TRBV7-8 to TRBJ1-5; TRBD1 agrees at 8 bases. Germline V gene lookup returns CDR1 SGHVS and CDR2 FQNEAQ. J gave up 1 base and V 5 bases, and 10 bases lay outside the gene matches. The CDR3 length is 17 residues. CDR3 in amino acids: CASSTARAGGSNQPQHF. The CDR3 coding sequence is TGTGCCAGCAGCACCGCCCGGGCAGGGGGCAGCAATCAGCCCCAGCATTTT.

The chain combines TRBV28 with TRBJ2-7; 7 positions match TRBD1. CDR1 MDHEN and CDR2 SYDVKM come from the germline V gene. J was trimmed by 0 bases and V by 6 bases; bases with no gene match: 8. The CDR3 runs to 15 residues. The CDR3 nucleotides are TGTGCCAGCAGAAGTAGACAGGGAAGCTCCTACGAGCAGTACTTC. The encoded protein is CASRSRQGSSYEQYF. Variable domain in full (rest from reference TRBV28 and TRBJ2-7): DVKVTQSSRYLVKRTGEKVFLECVQDMDHENMFWYRQDPGLGLRLIYFSYDVKMKEKGDIPEGYSVSREKKERFSLILESASTNQTSMYLCASRSRQGSSYEQYFGPGTRLTVT.

To note about this clone: Other DNA variants within this sample encode the same CDR3. The CDR3 is CASSPGTEAFF. For the CDR3, the DNA is TGTGCCAGCAGCCCCGGCACTGAAGCTTTCTTT. The J gene is TRBJ1-1, the V gene TRBV11-2; no clear D. V lost 5 bases and J lost 4, with 5 bases in between. The germline V gene has CDR1 SGHAT and CDR2 FQNNGV. This CDR3 is built from 11 residues.

This clone has only a few counts. This chain connects TRBV24-1 to TRBJ2-2, with TRBD2 as a possible D gene (6 bases). Germline V gene sequence: CDR1 KGHDR, CDR2 SFDVKD. V was clipped by 9 bases and J by 4 bases, with 14 bases between them. The CDR3 has 14 amino acids. In nucleotides, the CDR3 is TGTGCCACCGTGGTAGCGGAGTTCACCGGGGAGCTGTTTTTT. It translates to CATVVAEFTGELFF.

The genes are TRBV13 and TRBJ2-7, with unresolved D. Germline loops: CDR1 PRHDT, CDR2 FYEKMQ (reference sequence). V dropped 4 bases and J dropped 3 bases, with 16 bases sitting between them. The CDR3 is 15 residues long. CDR3 nucleotide sequence: TGTGCCAGCAGCTCGCCGAACGGTATGAGCTACGAGCAGTACTTC. Translation: CASSSPNGMSYEQYF.

The genes are TRBV7-8 and TRBJ1-6; D is possibly TRBD1 (6 bases). The V gene lost 2 bases and the J gene lost 4 bases, with 18 bases spanning the gap. The CDR3 runs to 18 residues. The germline gives CDR1 SGHVS, CDR2 FQNEAQ. In nucleotides, the CDR3 is TGTGCCAGCAGCTTACATGGGGGCGAAACCCGTTATAATTCACCCCTCCACTTT. Translated, it gives CASSLHGGETRYNSPLHF.

About this clone itself: Distinct nucleotide sequences in the sample also encode this CDR3. The chain uses TRBV5-1 and TRBJ2-5, with a tentative D call TRBD2 (5 bases). Trimming left V 2 bases short and J 1 base short, with 6 bases between. The CDR3 sequence is 13 residues long. Germline loops: CDR1 SGHRS, CDR2 YFSETQ. CDR3 residues: CASSLGSQETQYF. The DNA of the CDR3 is TGCGCCAGCAGCTTAGGGAGCCAAGAGACCCAGTACTTC. Full variable domain (remainder filled in from reference TRBV5-1 and TRBJ2-5): KAGVTQTPRYLIKTRGQQVTLSCSPISGHRSVSWYQQTPGQGLQFLFEYFSETQRNKGNFPGRFSGRQFSNSRSEMNVSTLELGDSALYLCASSLGSQETQYFGPGTRLLVL.

This chain joins TRBV23-1 and TRBJ1-5; 7 positions agree with TRBD1. TRBV23-1 is assigned to the ORF class and has an uncertain function. This CDR3 contains 15 residues. V lost 3 bases to trimming and J lost 6 bases; unmatched junction nucleotides: 8. CDR3 amino acids: CASSHYYRGSQPQHF. CDR3 bases: TGCGCCAGCAGTCATTATTACAGGGGCTCTCAGCCCCAGCATTTT.

This rearrangement joins TRBV27 to TRBJ1-1; 9 bases match TRBD1. The CDR3 has 16 amino acids. In germline, CDR1 is MNHEY, CDR2 SMNVEV (reference sequence). V lost 5 bases to trimming and J lost 1 base; unmatched junction nucleotides: 8. CDR3 in amino acids: CASSTGQGRWNTEAFF. The CDR3 coding sequence is TGTGCCAGCAGTACTGGACAGGGGAGGTGGAACACTGAAGCTTTCTTT.

V usage is TRBV4-1 and J usage is TRBJ2-7, with unresolved D. Trimming removed 0 bases from V and 6 bases from J, with 9 bases in between. The CDR3 consists of 13 residues. CDR1 is MGHRA, CDR2 YSYEKL, per germline. CDR3 sequence: CASSQDLAREQYF. DNA for the CDR3: TGCGCCAGCAGCCAAGATTTGGCCCGCGAGCAGTACTTC.

The CDR3 DNA reads as TGTGCCAGCAGTCCGACTAGCGGGAGGGCCTCCGAGCAGTACTTC. Residues: CASSPTSGRASEQYF. This chain connects TRBV6-5 to TRBJ2-7, with 14 bases identical to TRBD2. Trimming took 5 bases from V and 6 from J; bases not matched to a gene: 6. Germline V gives CDR1 MNHEY, CDR2 SVGAGI. The CDR3 extends over 15 amino acids.

A single count supports this clone. V and J are TRBV6-6 and TRBJ1-1; D may be TRBD1 (5 bases). The V end was cut by 0 bases, the J end by 7 bases, with 12 bases between. This CDR3 has 14 residues. The germline V gene has CDR1 MNHNY and CDR2 SVGAGI (reference sequence). The CDR3 nucleotides are TGTGCCAGCAGTTACTCGGCAGGGCCCTTTGAAGCTTTCTTT. This encodes CASSYSAGPFEAFF.

V usage is TRBV4-1 and J usage is TRBJ1-5; D remains ambiguous. Trimming pared 5 bases from V and 1 base from J, leaving 6 bases between. The CDR3 runs 13 residues. Looked up from germline, CDR1 is MGHRA and CDR2 is YSYEKL. The CDR3 sequence: CASSIESNQPQHF. As DNA, the CDR3 is TGCGCCAGCAGCATAGAAAGCAATCAGCCCCAGCATTTT.

The rearrangement uses TRBV7-9 and TRBJ1-4, with a tentative D call TRBD1 (5 bases). Deletions cut 5 bases from V and 5 bases from J, with 15 bases between. CDR3 length: 15 residues. Germline V gene data show CDR1 as SEHNR and CDR2 as FQNEAQ (reference sequence). CDR3 region: CASSQPGLQNEKLFF. The CDR3 bases are TGTGCCAGCAGCCAGCCGGGACTCCAAAATGAAAAACTGTTTTTT.

The chain joins TRBV7-2 to TRBJ2-5, with 7 positions matching TRBD2. CDR1 and CDR2 (germline): SGHTA, FQGNSA. J was trimmed by 5 bases and V by 1 base; bases with no gene match: 4. This CDR3 contains 14 residues. CDR3 bases: TGTGCCAGCAGCTTAGGGGGAGCGGGGGAGACCCAGTACTTC. Protein: CASSLGGAGETQYF.

The genes are TRBV6-4 and TRBJ2-7, with 9 bases fitting TRBD1. CDR3 length: 14 residues. Germline assignment: CDR1 MRHNA and CDR2 SNTAGT. With V trimmed by 8 bases and J by 6 bases, 11 bases remained unmatched. The CDR3, as DNA: TGTGCCAGCCGGGCGGGGACAGGGACGTGCGAGCAGTACTTC. Translated: CASRAGTGTCEQYF.

The rearrangement joins TRBV25-1 to TRBJ1-1, with TRBD1 as a possible D gene (5 bases). This CDR3 is built from 17 residues. V lost 1 base to trimming and J lost 1 base, with 16 bases between them. Per the germline V gene, CDR1 is MGHDK and CDR2 is SYGVNS. CDR3 in DNA: TGTGCCAGCAGTGAATCAGGGCAGGGTAGACGGAACACTGAAGCTTTCTTT. This codes for CASSESGQGRRNTEAFF.

The chain joins TRBV6-5 to TRBJ1-4, with 8 bases lining up with TRBD1. CDR1 and CDR2 from the germline V gene are MNHEY and SVGAGI. The CDR3 sequence is 15 residues long. The V and J ends lost 5 bases and 10 bases, in that order; junction bases with no gene match: 12. CDR3 DNA sequence: TGTGCCAGCAGTCCCGAGGACAGGGTCGCTTTAAAACTGTTTTTT. The encoded protein is CASSPEDRVALKLFF.

J is TRBJ2-3 and V is TRBV5-1, with D perhaps matching TRBD1 (6 bases). V lost 4 bases to trimming and J lost 0 bases, with 15 bases between them. CDR1 and CDR2 (germline): SGHRS, YFSETQ. The CDR3 runs to 16 residues. CDR3 in DNA: TGCGCCAGCAGCCCAGGGACAACCCTTAGCACAGATACGCAGTATTTT. This translates into CASSPGTTLSTDTQYF.

V gene TRBV11-3 combines with J gene TRBJ2-3; 8 bases are a match to TRBD2. V lost 5 bases to trimming and J lost 6 bases; unmatched junction nucleotides: 10. The CDR3 is made up of 15 amino acids. CDR1 is SGHNT, CDR2 YENEEA, per germline. CDR3 residues: CASSPRGGVQDTQYF. CDR3 nucleotide sequence: TGTGCCAGCAGCCCACGGGGGGGGGTCCAGGATACGCAGTATTTT. The full variable domain, rest sourced from reference TRBV11-3 and TRBJ2-3, is EAGVVQSPRYKIIEKKQPVAFWCNPISGHNTLYWYLQNLGQGPELLIRYENEEAVDDSQLPKDRFSAERLKGVDSTLKIQPAELGDSAVYLCASSPRGGVQDTQYFGPGTRLTVL.